This T cell receptor (beta chain) is from a study of blood T cells in healthy people across ages. Study observations and caveats: Naive T cell percentage showed a strong correlation with the diversity of TCR beta. Leaving the PBMCs unsorted stopped any conclusive comparison of naive versus antigen-experienced cells.

This clonotype showed up many times. The antigen remains undetermined. It was with a sample-barcoded 5' primer and a J-beta primer mix that a second PCR of roughly 7 to 12 cycles was run. TCRdb reprocessed the 5' RACE reads via MiXCR and lists one record per CDR3 protein. In the table there are about 640,000 distinct CDR3 sequences, about 30% of which are singletons. The sequenced material came from blood. This TCR came from a woman older than 75 in good health.

The CDR3: CASSYRGGPTDTQYF. CDR3 bases: TGTGCCAGCAGTTATAGAGGGGGCCCCACAGATACGCAGTATTTT. The chain recombines TRBV6-6 with TRBJ2-3, with 7 positions matching TRBD1. V trimming: 3 bases; J trimming: 2 bases; junction bases outside the gene matches: 5. CDR3 length: 15 residues. Germline V lookup: CDR1 MNHNY, CDR2 SVGAGI (reference sequence).